These 19 T cell receptor beta chains were all obtained from the same sample, sequenced in a study of blood T cell repertoires in COVID-19. Sequencing was performed with immunoSEQ multiplex PCR; in TCRdb, only in-frame clones are kept and a portion is missing. The table lists 200,000 to 250,000 clones, 85% of them singletons. Material: PBMCs or T cells enriched from blood (not recorded which). These receptors originate from a middle-aged man who had recovered from COVID-19.

This clone was counted a few times. This chain links TRBV7-9 with TRBJ2-1, with D hard to call. The CDR3 spans 13 residues. With 2 bases removed from V and 8 bases from J, the gap between germline ends came to 10 bases. Germline CDR1 and CDR2: SEHNR and FQNEAQ (reference sequence). CDR3 sequence (DNA): TGTGCCAGCAGCTTACCCGACCAGGATGAGCAGTTCTTC. The encoded protein is CASSLPDQDEQFF.

This clone was counted once. The chain joins TRBV5-1 to TRBJ2-3; D unresolved. This CDR3 is 16 amino acids long. Germline lookup yields CDR1 SGHRS and CDR2 YFSETQ. V was cut by 0 bases and J by 4 bases, with 15 bases left in between. CDR3 sequence: CASSLANIQAADTQYF. CDR3 DNA sequence: TGCGCCAGCAGCTTGGCCAATATCCAGGCCGCAGATACGCAGTATTTT.

The chain couples TRBV10-1 to TRBJ2-7; 7 bases agree with TRBD1. CDR3 size: 13 residues. Germline CDR1 is WNHNN and CDR2 is SYGVQD (reference sequence). Trimming took 6 bases from V and 8 from J; bases not matched to a gene: 10. In DNA form, the CDR3 reads TGCGCCAGCAGCCGGGACAGCCGGGACCAGCAGTACTTC. Its translation is CASSRDSRDQQYF.

This chain joins TRBV7-3 and TRBJ2-1; 15 bases agree with TRBD2. There are 20 residues in the CDR3. J gave up 2 bases and V 1 base, and 9 bases lay outside the gene matches. The germline V gene has CDR1 SGHTA and CDR2 FQGTGA. CDR3 nucleotide sequence: TGTGCCAGCAGCTTAATCGGGGGACTAGCGGGAGGTGGCCCCTACAATGAGCAGTTCTTC. It codes for CASSLIGGLAGGGPYNEQFF.

The chain is built from TRBV5-6 and TRBJ2-7, with 10 bases identical to TRBD1. Germline lookup yields CDR1 SGHDT and CDR2 YYEEEE. Trimming removed 4 bases from V and 8 bases from J; junction bases left unmatched: 15. The CDR3 is made up of 16 amino acids. The CDR3 spells CASSIRAPGQGRKQYF. The DNA for the CDR3 is TGTGCCAGCAGCATCCGAGCGCCGGGACAGGGGAGGAAGCAGTACTTC.

The chain recombines TRBV21-1 with TRBJ2-2; the table names TRBD2, a call not compared with the DNA. TRBV21-1 is a pseudogene locus. There are 16 residues in the CDR3. CDR3 in amino acids: CASDQPTGSGTGELFF. The CDR3 nucleotides read TGTGCCAGCGACCAACCGACTGGCTCGGGGACCGGGGAGCTGTTTTTT.

V is TRBV5-1 and J is TRBJ1-2, with unresolved D. V lost 0 bases and J 6 bases, leaving 6 bases between the germline ends. The germline V gene encodes CDR1 SGHRS and CDR2 YFSETQ. The CDR3 totals 12 residues. The CDR3 protein is CASSLDGNGYTF. CDR3 in DNA: TGCGCCAGCAGCTTGGACGGGAATGGCTACACCTTC.

This chain uses TRBV7-2 with TRBJ2-2, with D perhaps matching TRBD2 (7 bases). V was trimmed by 2 bases and J by 4 bases, leaving 11 bases between them. CDR3 length: 15 residues. The germline V gene has CDR1 SGHTA and CDR2 FQGNSA. Here the CDR3 DNA reads TGTGCCAGCAGCTTACGGGGGGCGGGCACCGGGGAGCTGTTTTTT. Encoded protein: CASSLRGAGTGELFF.

This chain uses TRBV6-5 with TRBJ1-2, with D tentatively TRBD1 (5 bases). V lost 7 bases, J lost 8 bases, and 17 bases lay in between. Germline CDR1 reads MNHEY; CDR2 reads SVGAGI. The CDR3 consists of 13 residues. Here the CDR3 DNA reads TGTGCCAGCATACTTATGGGGCTGGGGGGCTACACCTTC. It codes for CASILMGLGGYTF.

This sequence joins TRBV6-5 and TRBJ1-2, with TRBD1 matching 8 bases. Germline CDR1 MNHEY, CDR2 SVGAGI. The J segment lost 7 bases and the V segment lost 1 base, leaving 11 bases of the junction unmatched. The CDR3 is made up of 16 amino acids. The CDR3 region has the DNA TGTGCCAGCAGTTACTTCGCAGGGGGCGCGGGATCTGGCTACACCTTC. Translation gives CASSYFAGGAGSGYTF.

The chain joins TRBV13 to TRBJ2-7; D not resolved. The CDR3 is made up of 14 amino acids. The germline V gene encodes CDR1 PRHDT and CDR2 FYEKMQ (reference sequence). V shed 5 bases and J shed 0 bases, with 11 bases lying between them. The chain's CDR3 is CASSPRISSYEQYF. The CDR3 region has the DNA TGTGCCAGCAGCCCCAGGATCAGCTCCTACGAGCAGTACTTC.

The CDR3 DNA reads as TGTGCCAGCAGCTTTCAGGGGCGCTACGAGCAGTACTTC. Residues: CASSFQGRYEQYF. The V and J genes are TRBV11-2 and TRBJ2-7, with D possibly TRBD1 on 6 matching bases. This CDR3 contains 13 residues. Trimming pared 3 bases from V and 3 bases from J, leaving 9 bases between. Germline V gene lookup returns CDR1 SGHAT and CDR2 FQNNGV.

This clone has only a few counts. This chain links TRBV2 with TRBJ1-6; 9 positions agree with TRBD1. The V and J ends lost 8 bases and 7 bases, in that order; junction bases with no gene match: 9. This CDR3 contains 15 residues. CDR1 and CDR2 (germline): SNHLY, FYNNEI. The CDR3 loop is CASSLTGTGNSPLHF. CDR3 coding DNA: TGTGCCAGCTCATTGACCGGGACAGGGAATTCACCCCTCCACTTT.

The chain recombines TRBV4-2 with TRBJ1-4, with 7 bases aligning to TRBD1. V lost 0 bases, J lost 8 bases, and 6 bases stayed unmatched. Germline V gene lookup returns CDR1 LGHNA and CDR2 YNFKEQ. The CDR3 has 15 amino acids. The DNA of the CDR3 is TGTGCCAGCAGCCAAGACCCCGGGACAGAAGAAAAACTGTTTTTT. This codes for CASSQDPGTEEKLFF.

CDR3 in DNA: TGCGCCAGCAGCTCCGACTACGCCGGGGAGCTGTTTTTT. Residues: CASSSDYAGELFF. The chain recombines TRBV5-1 with TRBJ2-2, with D possibly matching TRBD2 (5 bases). Germline CDR1 reads SGHRS; CDR2 reads YFSETQ. Trimming removed 3 bases at V and 6 bases at J, with 9 bases between. This CDR3 has 13 amino acids.

This chain links TRBV4-2 with TRBJ1-5; 8 bases agree with TRBD1. Unmatched junction bases numbered 4, after V lost 0 bases and J lost 3 bases. Germline CDR1 is LGHNA and CDR2 is YNFKEQ. This CDR3 has 16 residues. The CDR3 spells CASSQEGQALNQPQHF. CDR3 in DNA: TGTGCCAGCAGCCAAGAGGGACAGGCTCTCAATCAGCCCCAGCATTTT.

The V gene is TRBV27, the J gene TRBJ1-5; no clear D. The ends were cut back, 6 bases at V and 0 bases at J, with 6 bases in the middle. Germline lookup yields CDR1 MNHEY and CDR2 SMNVEV (reference sequence). The CDR3 has 13 residues. CDR3 sequence: CASRAYSNQPQHF. CDR3 coding DNA: TGTGCCAGCAGAGCTTATAGCAATCAGCCCCAGCATTTT.

V usage is TRBV27 and J usage is TRBJ2-7, with 8 bases matching TRBD1. Germline loops: CDR1 MNHEY, CDR2 SMNVEV (reference sequence). This CDR3 comprises 14 residues. V shed 5 bases, J shed 4 bases, and the junction held 7 bases outside the gene matches. The CDR3 DNA follows: TGTGCCAGCAGTCCCGGGACAGGCTGGTACGAGCAGTACTTC. It specifies CASSPGTGWYEQYF.

The gene calls are TRBV10-3 and TRBJ1-2; maybe TRBD1 (6 bases). CDR3 length: 15 amino acids. CDR1 is ENHRY and CDR2 is SYGVKD in the germline V gene. Deletions cut 5 bases from V and 3 bases from J, with 16 bases between. CDR3: CAISSEGVKDYGYTF. Written as DNA, the CDR3 is TGTGCCATCAGTAGTGAGGGGGTTAAGGACTATGGCTACACCTTC.